This T cell receptor (beta chain) comes out of a study of blood T cell repertoires in COVID-19. The V gene lost 5 bases and the J gene lost 4 bases, with 15 bases spanning the gap. CDR3 length: 14 residues. The germline gives CDR1 SEHNR, CDR2 FQNEAQ (reference sequence). The authors' processing: Amplified reference gene primers provided the basis for estimating nucleated cell counts. Clones were read by immunoSEQ multiplex PCR, and TCRdb kept only the in-frame ones, dropping some. That table is the source of V, J and clone size, and D and trimming were worked out from the DNA. The table has roughly 250,000 clones, about nine tenths seen once.

The sample consisted of PBMCs or T cells enriched from blood (not recorded which). The rearrangement joins TRBV7-9 to TRBJ2-7; possibly TRBD2 for D (5 bases). This sequence was found in a woman aged 25-40 years with acute COVID-19. DNA for the CDR3: TGTGCCAGCAGCATTTCGACTGAGCGGTACGAGCAGTACTTC. Residues: CASSISTERYEQYF.